Listed below are T cell receptor beta chains from one sample, sequenced in a study of cytomegalovirus exposure and HLA in healthy donors. Clones were read by immunoSEQ multiplex PCR, and TCRdb kept only the in-frame ones, dropping some. This table has fewer than 350,000 clones, 85% to 90% appearing once. Sequenced: PBMCs. Receptors originate from a woman aged 18-29 years in good health and CMV-seronegative. CDR3s include the opening cysteine and the closing phenylalanine or tryptophan. A D gene is named only where the DNA matches it firmly. Clone size is shown for a subset of rows, as once, few, many or a class of expanded clone.

D gene	clone size	V gene	J gene	CDR3 DNA	CDR3 protein
TRBD1	few	TRBV11-2	TRBJ1-6	TGTGCCAGCAGCTTAACAGGGGGGAGAGGGTCACCCCTCCACTTT	CASSLTGGRGSPLHF
TRBD2	-	TRBV7-8	TRBJ2-1	TGTGCCAGCAGCTTAGCGTCCCCCTATCGGCGGGAGGGGGGTAGCAATGAGCAGTTCTTC	CASSLASPYRREGGSNEQFF
TRBD1	-	TRBV5-4	TRBJ2-7	TGTGCCAGCAGCCGGTCCGGGACAGGGGTCTACGAGCAGTACTTC	CASSRSGTGVYEQYF
-	few	TRBV2	TRBJ1-1	TGTGCCACCTGGTCGCTACCGGAAGCTTTCTTT	CATWSLPEAFF
-	-	TRBV15	TRBJ1-4	TGTGCCACCAGCTCCCTGGCTCGGGGTGAAAAACTGTTTTTT	CATSSLARGEKLFF
-	-	TRBV6-5	TRBJ1-1	TGTGCCAGCAGTTACGTGGTGGGCCGGAACACTGAAGCTTTCTTT	CASSYVVGRNTEAFF
-	-	TRBV5-6	TRBJ1-6	TGTGCCAGCAGCTTCCGGACACGGGCGAATTCACCCCTCCACTTT	CASSFRTRANSPLHF
TRBD1	-	TRBV9	TRBJ2-1	TGTGCCAGCAGCGTAAGGGACAGGGAGGTCAATGAGCAGTTCTTC	CASSVRDREVNEQFF
TRBD2	-	TRBV7-2	TRBJ2-7	TGTGCCAGCAGCTTTAGGGTCAGCGGGAACCCCAACGAGCAGTACTTC	CASSFRVSGNPNEQYF
TRBD2	-	TRBV9	TRBJ2-1	TGTGCCAGCAGCGCCGGGACTAGCGGTTACAATGAGCAGTTCTTC	CASSAGTSGYNEQFF
-	once	TRBV5-4	TRBJ2-7	TGTGCCAGCAGTTTGGATGGGGGCACATGGGTTTACGAGCAGTACTTC	CASSLDGGTWVYEQYF
-	once	TRBV4-3	TRBJ1-2	TGCGCCAGCAGCCAAGATCTCGGACATAACTATGGCTACACCTTC	CASSQDLGHNYGYTF
-	-	TRBV5-1	TRBJ2-2	TGCGCCAGCAGCTTGGCGGGGTCCGCCGGGGAGCTGTTTTTT	CASSLAGSAGELFF
-	-	TRBV27	TRBJ2-7	TGTGCCAGCAGATCAGGGGACTCCTACGAGCAGTACTTC	CASRSGDSYEQYF
TRBD2	-	TRBV7-8	TRBJ2-7	TGTGCCAGCAGCTTAGAGATTAGCGGGAACCTCTACGAGCAGTACTTC	CASSLEISGNLYEQYF
TRBD1	-	TRBV5-1	TRBJ1-3	TGCGCCAGCAGCGTCACCGGGACAGTCTCTGGAAACACCATATATTTT	CASSVTGTVSGNTIYF
-	-	TRBV9	TRBJ2-3	TGTGCCAGCAGCGTTAGACTTAGCACAGATACGCAGTATTTT	CASSVRLSTDTQYF
-	-	TRBV21-1	TRBJ1-1	TGTGCCAGCAGCAGAAAACAGGGATCCAGTGAAGCTTTCTTT	CASSRKQGSSEAFF
-	-	TRBV25-1	TRBJ1-1	TGTGCCAGCAGTGAGCTTTCGGGGAACACTGAAGCTTTCTTT	CASSELSGNTEAFF
-	-	TRBV2	TRBJ2-7	TGTGCCAAAAACGAGAGGTTGGCAGGGACCTACGAGCAGTACTTC	CAKNERLAGTYEQYF
TRBD1	-	TRBV9	TRBJ2-2	TGTGCCAGCAGCGGACAGGGGAGCACCGGGGAGCTGTTTTTT	CASSGQGSTGELFF
TRBD1	-	TRBV18	TRBJ2-5	TGTGCCAGCTCACCGGGCATATTGACAGGGGGTGAGGAGACCCAGTACTTC	CASSPGILTGGEETQYF
TRBD1	-	TRBV11-2	TRBJ2-2	TGTGCCAGCAGCAGACAACAGGGGGGTACCGGGGAGCTGTTTTTT	CASSRQQGGTGELFF
TRBD1	-	TRBV28	TRBJ2-2	TGTGCCAGCAGTGTGACAGGGTACACCGGGGAGCTGTTTTTT	CASSVTGYTGELFF
TRBD1	-	TRBV19	TRBJ1-2	TGTGCCAGTAGGCAACGAGACAGGGTTGGTGGAGGCTACACCTTC	CASRQRDRVGGGYTF
-	-	TRBV14	TRBJ2-7	TGTGCCAGCAGCCGAAAAACGGGACATGTCCACGAGCAGTACTTC	CASSRKTGHVHEQYF
-	-	TRBV5-1	TRBJ2-5	TGCGCCAGCAGCTTATCCCTCGGGGCAGGGGAAGAGACCCAGTACTTC	CASSLSLGAGEETQYF
-	-	TRBV19	TRBJ2-5	TGTGCCAGTAGTATTAAGGGGTTGACAAAAGAGACCCAGTACTTC	CASSIKGLTKETQYF
TRBD2	once	TRBV27	TRBJ2-7	TGTGCCAGCAGTCCCCGATTAGCGGGAAGTCAAAGGTTTCGGGGCGAGCAGTACTTC	CASSPRLAGSQRFRGEQYF
-	-	TRBV6-1	TRBJ1-1	TGTGCCAGCAGTGAGAATTGGGGGGGGCTCACTGAAGCTTTCTTT	CASSENWGGLTEAFF
-	-	TRBV30	TRBJ1-1	TGTGCCTGGAGTGTACAGCCAGGGCGGTCGTTTGGAGCTTTCTTT	CAWSVQPGRSFGAFF
-	-	TRBV19	TRBJ2-1	TGTGCCAGTAGTGACTACGACTCCTACAATGAGCAGTTCTTC	CASSDYDSYNEQFF
TRBD1	-	TRBV5-1	TRBJ1-2	TGCGCCAGCAGCTTGGACCGGGACAGGGGCCACTATGGCTACACCTTC	CASSLDRDRGHYGYTF
TRBD2	-	TRBV27	TRBJ2-7	TGTGCCAGCAGTCCGCGGGAGCCCCGATTTTATGAGCAGTACTTC	CASSPREPRFYEQYF
-	-	TRBV18	TRBJ2-1	TGTGCCAGCTCACGTCTAGGCGGGAATCTTGATGAGCAGTTCTTC	CASSRLGGNLDEQFF
-	-	TRBV7-3	TRBJ1-5	TGTGCCAGGGGGGGGCTCAGGCAGCCCCAGCATTTT	CARGGLRQPQHF
TRBD2	-	TRBV29-1	TRBJ2-1	TGCAGCGTCGGGGCACTAGCGGTTTACAATGAGCAGTTCTTC	CSVGALAVYNEQFF
TRBD2	-	TRBV9	TRBJ2-2	TGTGCCAGCAGCGTAGTTCGGCGGGAGAGCACCGGGGAGCTGTTTTTT	CASSVVRRESTGELFF
TRBD2	-	TRBV28	TRBJ2-5	TGTGCCAGCAGGCCCAGGACTAGCGGACAAGAGACCCAGTACTTC	CASRPRTSGQETQYF
-	-	TRBV28	TRBJ2-1	TGTGCCAGCAGGTCTCAGGGTTACAATGAGCAGTTCTTC	CASRSQGYNEQFF
TRBD2	-	TRBV7-9	TRBJ2-7	TGTGCCAGCAGCTTTGGCGGGGTAGCGGGTGGCTACGAGCAGTACTTC	CASSFGGVAGGYEQYF
-	-	TRBV11-2	TRBJ2-7	TGTGCCAGCAGCCCACTTGGGCACGAGCAGTACTTC	CASSPLGHEQYF
TRBD1	-	TRBV5-1	TRBJ1-3	TGCGCCAGCAGCTCCCGGACAGGCCAATCTGGAAACACCATATATTTT	CASSSRTGQSGNTIYF
-	few	TRBV7-9	TRBJ2-7	TGTGCCAGCAGCTCCAGACAGGTCGCCGAGCAGTACTTC	CASSSRQVAEQYF
TRBD1	-	TRBV25-1	TRBJ2-1	TGTGCCAGCATCCCCGGGACAGGGTCATCCGGTGAGCAGTTCTTC	CASIPGTGSSGEQFF
TRBD2	-	TRBV7-3	TRBJ2-2	TGTGCCAGCAGCTATTACGGGGGGGCGACCGGGGAGCTGTTTTTT	CASSYYGGATGELFF
TRBD1	-	TRBV7-8	TRBJ2-3	TGTGCCAGCAGCGGCCGGGACAGGGTCCAGGGAGATACGCAGTATTTT	CASSGRDRVQGDTQYF
TRBD2	-	TRBV7-2	TRBJ2-1	TGTGCCAGCAGGCCCGGGGGGGGCAATGAGCAGTTCTTC	CASRPGGGNEQFF
-	-	TRBV5-1	TRBJ2-1	TGCGCCAGCAGCTTGGCGGACAGCTACAATGAGCAGTTCTTC	CASSLADSYNEQFF
-	-	TRBV4-1	TRBJ2-5	TGCGCCAGCAGCCAAGGTTCCATGGAGACCCAGTACTTC	CASSQGSMETQYF
-	once	TRBV28	TRBJ1-1	TGTGCCAGCAGTTTAGGTGGGGGGGCGAATACTGAAGCTTTCTTT	CASSLGGGANTEAFF
-	-	TRBV5-1	TRBJ2-1	TGCGCCAGCAGCTTGAGGACAGGCGGAGGGAATGAGCAGTTCTTC	CASSLRTGGGNEQFF
TRBD2	-	TRBV14	TRBJ2-1	TGTGCCAGCAGCCAAAGGTACCTAGCGGGTAACAATGAGCAGTTCTTC	CASSQRYLAGNNEQFF